This T cell receptor beta chain was obtained from a study of human thymus T cells. Obtained as resections during corrective heart surgery, the thymus tissue was then studied. Method: immunoSEQ multiplex PCR; TCRdb's copy keeps in-frame clones and lacks some. The table includes some 130,000 clones, about 94% detected once. The CDR3 is 19 residues long. V shed 2 bases, J shed 2 bases, and the junction held 8 bases outside the gene matches. Germline CDR1 reads MNHNS; CDR2 reads SASEGT. Findings of the study overall: Related research described thymic repertoires that were highly overlapping among unrelated individuals. Thymic and blood repertoires seemed to favor certain V and J genes.

Regarding this clone: The antigen remains unidentified.

V usage is TRBV6-1 and J usage is TRBJ2-6; 11 bases agree with TRBD1. The source is a boy younger than two with a congenital heart defect but otherwise immunologically healthy. The sequenced sample consisted of thymus tissue. As DNA, the CDR3 is TGTGCCAGCAGTGAAATTGGACAGGGGGCTATAGCTGGGGCCAACGTCCTGACTTTC. This codes for CASSEIGQGAIAGANVLTF.